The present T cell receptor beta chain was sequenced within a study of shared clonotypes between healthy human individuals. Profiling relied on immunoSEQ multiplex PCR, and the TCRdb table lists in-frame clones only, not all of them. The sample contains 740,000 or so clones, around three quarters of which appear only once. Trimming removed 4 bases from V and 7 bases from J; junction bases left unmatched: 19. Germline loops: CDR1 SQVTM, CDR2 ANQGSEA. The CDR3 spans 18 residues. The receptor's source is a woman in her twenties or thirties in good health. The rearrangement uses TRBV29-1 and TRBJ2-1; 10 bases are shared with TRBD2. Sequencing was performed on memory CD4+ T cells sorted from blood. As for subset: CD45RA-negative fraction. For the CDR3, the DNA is TGCAGCGTTGGGGCGAATTTAGGGCTAGCGGGGGACAGGAATGAGCAGTTCTTC. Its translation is CSVGANLGLAGDRNEQFF.